This T cell receptor (beta chain) was identified in a study of blood T cell repertoires in COVID-19. Study as a whole: The cDNA or gDNA used as material had been derived from T cells, B-cell-depleted T cells, or PBMCs.

Seattle enrolled patients during active infection and tracked them longitudinally. Authors' data handling: The assay estimated nucleated cells by amplifying reference gene primers. Sequenced by immunoSEQ multiplex PCR; TCRdb stores in-frame clones only, minus some. Clone size and the V and J calls come from that table; the DNA yielded D and trimming. The sample has 30,000 to 35,000 clones, approximately 84% seen once. In this sample, this clone turned up a few times. Trimming cost V 8 bases and J 1 base; bases outside gene matches: 6. The CDR3 has 14 amino acids. Germline V gene data show CDR1 as KGHSH and CDR2 as LQKENI.

This TCR was recovered from a man in his 70s with COVID-19, enrolled during active disease. The sample consisted of peripheral blood. The V and J genes are TRBV18 and TRBJ1-1; 8 nucleotides match TRBD1. The CDR3 DNA reads TGTGCCAGCATATGGGACAGGTCGAACACTGAAGCTTTCTTT. As protein: CASIWDRSNTEAFF.